The 21 T cell receptor beta chains below all came from one sample that was sequenced in a study of blood T cell repertoires in COVID-19. Some clones are missing from TCRdb's copy, which holds only in-frame ones; the method was immunoSEQ multiplex PCR. The data contain a few hundred thousand clones, approximately 78% of them singletons. The sample was peripheral blood. Receptor source: a woman aged 80 or over with COVID-19, enrolled during active disease.

V usage is TRBV5-1 and J usage is TRBJ1-4, with a possible D match to TRBD1 (6 bases). Looked up from germline, CDR1 is SGHRS and CDR2 is YFSETQ. The CDR3 runs to 15 residues. Trimming removed 3 bases from V and 8 bases from J, with 17 bases in between. The CDR3 loop is CASSSEPGTIEKLFF. The DNA for the CDR3 is TGCGCCAGCAGCTCCGAACCCGGGACAATCGAAAAACTGTTTTTT.

Here the CDR3 reads CASSYGEGSPLHF. The CDR3 region has the DNA TGTGCCAGCAGTTACGGGGAGGGCTCACCCCTCCACTTT. The genes are TRBV6-5 and TRBJ1-6; D ambiguous. V gave up 2 bases and J gave up 10 bases, with 9 bases separating them. Germline CDR1 MNHEY, CDR2 SVGAGI. The CDR3 runs 13 residues.

This chain joins TRBV7-2 and TRBJ2-1; 7 bases are a match to TRBD1. V was pared by 4 bases and J by 2 bases, with 5 bases of the junction left unmatched. CDR1 is SGHTA and CDR2 is FQGNSA in the germline V gene. There are 15 residues in the CDR3. The CDR3 loop is CASSSGQRTYNEQFF. The CDR3 DNA reads TGTGCCAGCAGCTCGGGACAGCGAACCTACAATGAGCAGTTCTTC.

This clone came up a few times. The V call is TRBV11-2, the J call TRBJ1-1; D possibly corresponds to TRBD1 (6 bases). The CDR3 loop spans 13 amino acids. The germline CDR1 and CDR2 sequences are SGHAT and FQNNGV. Trimming took off 4 bases at V and 13 bases at J, with 19 bases between the two ends. The CDR3 sequence is CASSSLLTGRVFF. CDR3 in DNA: TGTGCCAGCAGCTCCCTCCTGACAGGCAGAGTTTTCTTT.

This clone was counted many times. Different DNA sequences within this sample yield the same CDR3. J is TRBJ1-6 and V is TRBV28, with D possibly being TRBD1 (5 bases). Trimming stripped 2 bases from V and 5 bases from J, with 10 bases between. The CDR3 length is 15 residues. CDR1 and CDR2 from the germline V gene are MDHEN and SYDVKM. The CDR3 here is CASSLRDSNNSPLHF. Written as DNA, the CDR3 is TGTGCCAGCAGTTTACGAGACAGCAATAATTCACCCCTCCACTTT.

This chain links TRBV19 with TRBJ2-2; TRBD2 matches 11 bases. The CDR3 is 16 amino acids. Germline CDR1 and CDR2: LNHDA and SQIVND (reference sequence). V was clipped by 4 bases and J by 3 bases; unmatched bases: 4. CDR3 DNA: TGTGCCAGTAGTACCCGACTAGCGGGATACACCGGGGAGCTGTTTTTT. Protein product: CASSTRLAGYTGELFF. Filled out from reference TRBV19 and TRBJ2-2, the complete variable domain reads DGGITQSPKYLFRKEGQNVTLSCEQNLNHDAMYWYRQDPGQGLRLIYYSQIVNDFQKGDIAEGYSVSREKKESFPLTVTSAQKNPTAFYLCASSTRLAGYTGELFFGEGSRLTVL.

The chain recombines TRBV19 with TRBJ1-5, with D possibly being TRBD1 (5 bases). Trimming pared 6 bases from V and 3 bases from J, leaving 15 bases between. The CDR3 extends over 15 amino acids. CDR1 is LNHDA and CDR2 is SQIVND in the germline V gene (reference sequence). CDR3 amino acids: CASSQGPSPNQPQHF. CDR3 bases: TGTGCCAGTAGCCAGGGTCCCAGCCCCAATCAGCCCCAGCATTTT.

The chain recombines TRBV6-2 or TRBV6-3 with TRBJ1-5; 7 bases are shared with TRBD1. V was clipped by 4 bases and J by 7 bases; unmatched bases: 7. There are 14 residues in the CDR3. Germline CDR1 and CDR2: MNHEY and SVGEGT. CDR3 in DNA: TGTGCCAGCAGTTTTAGACAGGGAAACCAGCCCCAGCATTTT. Translated: CASSFRQGNQPQHF.

This clone was recorded a few times. The chain joins TRBV30 to TRBJ1-2; 7 bases map to TRBD1. Germline V gives CDR1 GTSNPN, CDR2 SVGIG (reference sequence). The CDR3 consists of 15 residues. J gave up 6 bases and V 4 bases, and 14 bases lay outside the gene matches. The CDR3 reads CAWIVRGTSTHGYTF. The CDR3 DNA reads TGTGCCTGGATTGTCAGGGGGACATCTACTCATGGCTACACCTTC.

The chain recombines TRBV7-9 with TRBJ2-2, with 14 bases identical to TRBD2. Trimming removed 5 bases from V and 0 bases from J; junction bases left unmatched: 2. The germline V gene has CDR1 SEHNR and CDR2 FQNEAQ (reference sequence). The CDR3 runs to 17 residues. CDR3 in amino acids: CASSRTSGGTNTGELFF. The CDR3 DNA sequence: TGTGCCAGCAGCAGGACTAGCGGGGGGACGAACACCGGGGAGCTGTTTTTT.

The chain recombines TRBV7-8 with TRBJ1-1; D might be TRBD1 (5 bases). Deletions cut 3 bases from V and 4 bases from J, with 12 bases between. From germline, CDR1 is SGHVS and CDR2 FQNEAQ. The CDR3 has 14 residues. CDR3 amino acids: CASSFDRRGTEAFF. The CDR3 DNA sequence: TGTGCCAGCAGCTTCGACCGGAGGGGCACTGAAGCTTTCTTT.

V gene TRBV18 combines with J gene TRBJ1-3; tentative D call: TRBD1 (6 bases). Germline CDR1 is KGHSH and CDR2 is LQKENI. This CDR3 is 15 amino acids long. The germline V and J ends were trimmed by 3 bases and 3 bases, with 12 bases remaining between them. DNA of the CDR3: TGTGCCAGCTCACCGTGGGGGCACGATGGAAACACCATATATTTT. As protein: CASSPWGHDGNTIYF.

The rearrangement uses TRBV11-2 and TRBJ1-2, with D perhaps matching TRBD1 (6 bases). The V gene lost 6 bases and the J gene lost 6 bases, with 23 bases spanning the gap. This CDR3 has 16 residues. Germline lookup yields CDR1 SGHAT and CDR2 FQNNGV. The CDR3 protein is CASRRIPKAGAHGYTF. The DNA for the CDR3 is TGTGCCAGCAGACGTATCCCCAAGGCGGGGGCTCATGGCTACACCTTC.

CDR3 protein: CASSKKREGLAGELFF. CDR3 DNA: TGTGCCAGCAGCAAGAAGCGGGAGGGCCTGGCCGGGGAGCTGTTTTTT. This chain connects TRBV3-1 (or the pseudogene TRBV3-2) to TRBJ2-2; 10 bases line up with TRBD2. In germline, CDR1 is LGHDT, CDR2 YNNKEL (reference sequence). This CDR3 is built from 16 residues. V trimming: 5 bases; J trimming: 6 bases; junction bases outside the gene matches: 9.

This sequence joins TRBV5-6 and TRBJ1-1; D gene unclear. Germline V lookup: CDR1 SGHDT, CDR2 YYEEEE. With 1 base removed from V and 3 bases from J, the gap between germline ends came to 4 bases. The CDR3 is 12 residues long. The CDR3 DNA reads TGTGCCAGCAGCTTGTCGTACACTGAAGCTTTCTTT. Translating gives CASSLSYTEAFF.

The CDR3 DNA follows: TGTGCCAGCAGCCAAACACGGACAGTCGGGGAGCTGTTTTTT. This gives the protein CASSQTRTVGELFF. The V call is TRBV3-1 (or the pseudogene TRBV3-2), the J call TRBJ2-2, with D perhaps TRBD1 (6 bases). V was shortened by 2 bases and J by 7 bases, with 11 bases between the two germline ends. Per the germline V gene, CDR1 is LGHDT and CDR2 is YNNKEL (reference sequence). The CDR3 has 14 amino acids.

This clone was picked up one time. The chain recombines TRBV6-5 with TRBJ2-6; perhaps TRBD2 as D (5 bases). CDR1 is MNHEY and CDR2 is SVGAGI in the germline V gene. V was trimmed by 7 bases and J by 2 bases, leaving 6 bases between them. The CDR3 loop spans 13 amino acids. The CDR3 DNA sequence: TGTGCCAGCATGAGGGCTGGGGCCAACGTCCTGACTTTC. Its protein product is CASMRAGANVLTF.

The chain links TRBV7-8 to TRBJ1-4; TRBD1 matches 8 bases. This CDR3 spans 15 amino acids. CDR1 is SGHVS and CDR2 is FQNEAQ in the germline V gene. Trimming at V came to 1 base and at J to 8 bases, leaving 6 bases not matched to a gene. The CDR3 sequence: CASSLGTGGVEKLFF. CDR3 sequence (DNA): TGTGCCAGCAGCTTAGGTACAGGGGGAGTGGAAAAACTGTTTTTT.

The chain links TRBV15 to TRBJ2-1, with TRBD2 matching 11 bases. Germline V gene data show CDR1 as LNHNV and CDR2 as YYDKDF (reference sequence). V lost 3 bases, J lost 6 bases, and 4 bases stayed unmatched. The CDR3 spans 15 residues. The CDR3 region has the DNA TGTGCCACCAGCAGGGGGACTAGCGGATTCAATGAGCAGTTCTTC. This codes for CATSRGTSGFNEQFF. Looking up the rest from reference TRBV15 and TRBJ2-1 gives the full variable domain: DAMVIQNPRYQVTQFGKPVTLSCSQTLNHNVMYWYQQKSSQAPKLLFHYYDKDFNNEADTPDNFQSRRPNTSFCFLDIRSPGLGDTAMYLCATSRGTSGFNEQFFGPGTRLTVL.

This clone was seen once. The chain carries TRBV7-9 and TRBJ2-7; TRBD1 aligns across 10 bases. Losses at the gene ends were 5 bases for V and 6 bases for J; bases not matched to a gene: 1. Germline V CDR1 and CDR2: SEHNR, FQNEAQ (reference sequence). The CDR3 runs to 12 residues. The CDR3 DNA is TGTGCCAGCAGCCGGACAGGGGGCGAGCAGTACTTC. It is translated as CASSRTGGEQYF. The full variable domain, with the rest looked up from reference TRBV7-9 and TRBJ2-7, is DTGVSQNPRHKITKRGQNVTFRCDPISEHNRLYWYRQTLGQGPEFLTYFQNEAQLEKSRLLSDRFSAERPKGSFSTLEIQRTEQGDSAMYLCASSRTGGEQYFGPGTRLTVT.

The chain couples TRBV7-2 to TRBJ2-3; TRBD2 agrees at 8 bases. The CDR3 runs 14 residues. The V and J ends lost 5 bases and 8 bases, in that order; junction bases with no gene match: 9. Per the germline V gene, CDR1 is SGHTA and CDR2 is FQGNSA. The CDR3 reads CASSRVSGGGTQYF. CDR3 DNA: TGTGCCAGCAGCCGTGTGTCGGGGGGGGGTACGCAGTATTTT.